This T cell receptor (beta chain) was recovered during a study of OX40 agonist ivuxolimab in advanced cancers. As for the study in general: The group had a mean age of 60 years, ranged from 23 to 79, and was approximately 81% male.

Whole-study results and caveats: Undetermined was the antigen specificity of the expanded peripheral T cells. Low levels of normalized T-cell clonal expansion also appeared in some nonresponders. At 0.1-3.0 mg/kg, partial responders had clonal expansion among the lowest observed.

Measured with immunoSEQ multiplex PCR; TCRdb has only the in-frame clones, and not every one. The sample consists of about 77,000 clones, about 85% of them appearing once. Concerning this clone: Its cognate antigen is unknown.

This CDR3 comprises 15 residues. V was pared by 5 bases and J by 13 bases, with 21 bases between. The germline gives CDR1 MNHEY, CDR2 SVGAGI. V usage is TRBV6-5 and J usage is TRBJ1-6; maybe TRBD1 (5 bases). The sample consisted of CD4+ or CD8+ T cells sorted from blood, taken in a trial of the OX40 agonist ivuxolimab. The TCR comes from an adult with an advanced solid tumor such as melanoma, head and neck, liver or kidney cancer. CDR3 sequence: CASSPSGGGGSPLHF. The CDR3 nucleotides are TGTGCCAGCAGTCCCTCGGGGGGTGGGGGATCCCCCCTCCACTTT.